This entry is about one T cell receptor beta chain. Its antigen is unknown. V dropped 5 bases and J dropped 2; count of bases not matched to a gene: 8. Germline CDR1 MNHEY, CDR2 SVGAGI. This CDR3 has 15 residues. The sample is drawn from a study of cytomegalovirus exposure and HLA in healthy donors. The study, taken as a whole, reports: A few CMV-associated chains were confirmed in vitro to be specific for CMV antigens. The study labeled fewer than 200 TCR beta chains cytomegalovirus-associated.

The protocol was immunoSEQ multiplex PCR, while the TCRdb copy is restricted to in-frame clones and leaves out a portion. This sample has fewer than 400,000 clones, with roughly 86% found just once. The receptor comes from a man in his thirties or forties in good health and CMV-seronegative. The J gene is TRBJ2-5, the V gene TRBV6-5; 7 bases are a match to TRBD1. The sequencing sample was made of PBMCs. The CDR3 DNA reads as TGTGCCAGCAGTAGACAGGGCTATGGGCAAGAGACCCAGTACTTC. Translating it yields CASSRQGYGQETQYF.